One and the same sample provided the 12 T cell receptor beta chains below, sequenced in a study of blood T cell repertoires in COVID-19. Assay: immunoSEQ multiplex PCR; the TCRdb copy retains only in-frame clones and omits some. The sample lists a few hundred thousand clones; 70% to 90% were seen once. Material: peripheral blood. The receptors derive from a woman aged 45-60 years who had recovered from COVID-19.

V is TRBV24-1 and J is TRBJ2-3, with 9 bases aligning to TRBD1. This CDR3 is built from 14 residues. With V trimmed by 2 bases and J by 12 bases, 8 bases remained unmatched. Germline-derived CDR1 and CDR2 are KGHDR and SFDVKD. The CDR3 protein is CATSDSSDRGSQYF. DNA for the CDR3: TGTGCCACCAGTGATTCTTCGGACAGGGGCTCTCAGTATTTT.

The table lists this clone with a count of one. The CDR3 here is CASSPGDRDYEQYF. CDR3 in DNA: TGCGCCAGCAGCCCCGGGGACAGGGACTACGAGCAGTACTTC. The chain links TRBV5-1 to TRBJ2-7; 9 nucleotides align to TRBD1. The CDR3 is 14 amino acids. V lost 4 bases, J lost 3 bases, and 5 bases stayed unmatched. Germline loops: CDR1 SGHRS, CDR2 YFSETQ.

This chain links TRBV6-2 or TRBV6-3 with TRBJ2-7; 7 bases fit TRBD1. Per germline, CDR1 MNHEY and CDR2 SVGEGT. Germline trimming cut 6 bases from V and 2 bases from J; bases unmatched to any gene: 10. This CDR3 is 15 amino acids long. CDR3 coding DNA: TGTGCCAGCAGCTCTTCGACAGGGATTGCCTACGAGCAGTACTTC. Translated: CASSSSTGIAYEQYF.

In its sample, this clone was seen a few times. This chain connects TRBV27 to TRBJ1-6; the D gene is possibly TRBD1 (6 bases). Trimming removed 6 bases from V and 5 bases from J, with 20 bases in between. This CDR3 has 17 residues. In germline, CDR1 is MNHEY, CDR2 SMNVEV (reference sequence). The CDR3 reads CASRTNLGQFHNSPLHF. The DNA of the CDR3 is TGTGCCAGCAGAACAAACCTCGGACAGTTTCATAATTCACCCCTCCACTTT.

The chain combines TRBV28 with TRBJ1-5; 7 bases match TRBD1. Germline CDR1 MDHEN, CDR2 SYDVKM. This CDR3 region has 15 residues. The V gene end was trimmed by 7 bases and the J gene end by 6 bases; junction bases not matched to a gene: 12. The CDR3, as DNA: TGTGCCAGCACCGAACACCAGGGGGGCAGTCAGCCCCAGCATTTT. Residues: CASTEHQGGSQPQHF.

J is TRBJ1-6 and V is TRBV6-5; perhaps TRBD1 as D (6 bases). This CDR3 contains 14 residues. The germline V gene has CDR1 MNHEY and CDR2 SVGAGI. Trimming removed 4 bases at V and 10 bases at J, with 14 bases between. The CDR3 nucleotides are TGTGCCAGCAGTTGGGGGCAGCCGGGCTCACCCCTCCACTTT. Translated: CASSWGQPGSPLHF.

The rearrangement joins TRBV5-1 to TRBJ2-2; D perhaps matches TRBD2 (6 bases). Trimming stripped 0 bases from V and 5 bases from J, with 14 bases between. Germline CDR1 and CDR2: SGHRS and YFSETQ. The CDR3 is 16 residues long. The CDR3 DNA reads TGCGCCAGCAGCTTGGGGAGCGGGCGGCGTACCGGGGAGCTGTTTTTT. Its protein product is CASSLGSGRRTGELFF.

This chain links TRBV18 with TRBJ2-7; D is unclear. The CDR3 extends over 12 amino acids. V lost 6 bases and J 5 bases, leaving 11 bases between the germline ends. Germline CDR1 reads KGHSH; CDR2 reads LQKENI. The CDR3 DNA is TGTGCCAGCTCGCCCGACTCTAACGAGCAGTACTTC. Translation gives CASSPDSNEQYF.

The genes are TRBV4-3 and TRBJ2-2; D may be TRBD1 (5 bases). The CDR3 runs 14 residues. The V and J ends lost 0 bases and 14 bases respectively, with 16 bases between them. Germline V gene data show CDR1 as LGHNA and CDR2 as YSLEER. CDR3 amino acids: CASSQESISGRLFF. The CDR3 region has the DNA TGCGCCAGCAGCCAAGAGTCTATTTCAGGGCGACTGTTTTTT.

The rearrangement joins TRBV19 to TRBJ2-7, with a weak D call TRBD1 (6 bases). The ends were cut back, 5 bases at V and 0 bases at J, with 17 bases in the middle. The CDR3 runs to 16 residues. Per germline, CDR1 LNHDA and CDR2 SQIVND (reference sequence). CDR3 sequence: CASSSIGTLSSYEQYF. DNA for the CDR3: TGTGCCAGTAGTTCCATCGGGACACTAAGCTCCTACGAGCAGTACTTC.

The chain has TRBV18 and TRBJ1-1; D perhaps matches TRBD1 (6 bases). The CDR3 is made up of 13 amino acids. Trimming took 4 bases from V and 2 from J, leaving 8 bases between them. CDR1 is KGHSH and CDR2 is LQKENI in the germline V gene. The CDR3 DNA follows: TGTGCCAGCTCACGGGACAAAAACACTGAAGCTTTCTTT. Translating it yields CASSRDKNTEAFF.

The rearrangement joins TRBV21-1 to TRBJ2-7; the D call in the table, TRBD2, was not verified against the DNA. TRBV21-1 is termed a pseudogene. CDR3 length equals 18 residues. The CDR3 DNA reads as TGTGCCAGCAGCAAGCGAAGGGTGGCGAGAGGGCCCTCGGGTGAGCAGTACTTC. Its translation is CASSKRRVARGPSGEQYF.